This T cell receptor beta chain is from a study of T cell repertoires in cytomegalovirus infection. Overall study context: Recently described HLA-C-restricted plus well-studied HLA-B-restricted CMV epitopes were used. An indication of both CMV infection and matching HLA type came from public TCR beta signatures. Study results and limitations: Summed frequency of public TCR beta families distinguished CMV carriers with the relevant HLA. In two of eight donors, the top clonotype was HLA-C-restricted CMV-specific.

A word on this clonotype: Antigen specificity is unknown.

TCRdb re-derived calls from the reads in MiXCR, one entry per CDR3 protein. This table holds approximately 600,000 distinct CDR3 sequences, under 45% found once. This CDR3 region has 16 residues. The germline V gene encodes CDR1 SGHTA and CDR2 FQGNSA. Trimming pared 1 base from V and 6 bases from J, leaving 15 bases between. This receptor was identified in a human donor in good health (CMV status not recorded). Some clones in this sample may be carry-over from other donors' samples. Sequenced here: cultured PBMCs, sampled from culture after CMV antigen stimulation. The V call is TRBV7-2, the J call TRBJ2-2, with D tentatively TRBD1 (6 bases). The CDR3 sequence: CASSLVGTLGSGELFF. As DNA, the CDR3 is TGTGCCAGCAGCTTAGTAGGGACACTGGGATCCGGGGAGCTGTTTTTT.